Below, 27 T cell receptor beta chains from the same sample are listed, as sequenced in a study of control samples from healthy donors and cancer patients. Clones were sequenced by immunoSEQ multiplex PCR, and TCRdb holds only the in-frame ones, with some missing. The sample lists approximately 90,000 clones, around four fifths occurring once. Sequences were obtained from blood. The receptors derive from a man aged 25-45 years in good health.

The chain is built from TRBV12-5 and TRBJ2-7; D is uncertain. The CDR3 is 12 residues long. V lost 1 base and J lost 5, with 6 bases in between. CDR1 LGHNT and CDR2 FRNRAP come from the germline V gene. The CDR3 here is CASGLALDEQYF. The CDR3 DNA sequence: TGTGCTAGTGGTTTGGCCTTAGACGAGCAGTACTTC.

This clone was observed once. The chain joins TRBV20-1 to TRBJ2-2; no reliable D call. The V and J ends lost 3 bases and 0 bases respectively, with 14 bases between them. The germline gives CDR1 DFQATT, CDR2 SNEGSKA (reference sequence). The CDR3 covers 16 residues. CDR3 amino acids: CSASDAGPANTGELFF. The CDR3, as DNA: TGCAGTGCTAGTGACGCAGGTCCGGCGAACACCGGGGAGCTGTTTTTT.

V is TRBV2 and J is TRBJ1-2; tentative D call: TRBD1 (5 bases). The V gene's germline CDR1 is SNHLY and CDR2 FYNNEI. This CDR3 spans 15 amino acids. Trimming removed 4 bases at V and 5 bases at J, with 17 bases between. The CDR3 sequence: CASSAELGRTYGYTF. For the CDR3, the DNA is TGTGCCAGCAGTGCGGAGCTCGGACGGACATATGGCTACACCTTC.

The V and J genes are TRBV19 and TRBJ2-2; 7 positions match TRBD1. CDR1 LNHDA and CDR2 SQIVND come from the germline V gene (reference sequence). The CDR3 sequence is 15 residues long. V was pared by 6 bases and J by 3 bases, with 7 bases of the junction left unmatched. This chain's CDR3 is CASREQGSDTGELFF. CDR3 coding DNA: TGTGCCAGTAGGGAACAGGGGAGCGACACCGGGGAGCTGTTTTTT. The variable domain in full, with the rest retrieved from reference TRBV19 and TRBJ2-2, is DGGITQSPKYLFRKEGQNVTLSCEQNLNHDAMYWYRQDPGQGLRLIYYSQIVNDFQKGDIAEGYSVSREKKESFPLTVTSAQKNPTAFYLCASREQGSDTGELFFGEGSRLTVL.

This chain links TRBV19 with TRBJ2-7; D not certain. The CDR3 has 11 residues. The V and J ends lost 6 bases and 4 bases respectively, with 7 bases between them. Germline CDR1 and CDR2: LNHDA and SQIVND (reference sequence). The CDR3 sequence is CASSGGYEQYF. The CDR3 DNA sequence: TGTGCCAGTAGCGGTGGATACGAGCAGTACTTC.

Here the CDR3 reads CASSPWDAPREQFF. The CDR3 bases are TGCGCCAGCAGCCCCTGGGACGCCCCACGCGAGCAGTTCTTC. This sequence joins TRBV4-1 and TRBJ2-1; either TRBD1 or TRBD2 may supply D (5 bases each). This CDR3 spans 14 amino acids. Deletions cut 4 bases from V and 10 bases from J, with 17 bases between. The germline V gene has CDR1 MGHRA and CDR2 YSYEKL.

This sequence joins TRBV28 and TRBJ1-2; TRBD1 might be the D (5 bases). The V end was cut by 5 bases, the J end by 0 bases, with 10 bases between. Germline V gene sequence: CDR1 MDHEN, CDR2 SYDVKM. The CDR3 runs 14 residues. CDR3 sequence (DNA): TGTGCCAGCAGTCGACAGCGCTCTAACTATGGCTACACCTTC. Protein sequence: CASSRQRSNYGYTF.

This clone was counted a single time. V gene TRBV5-4 combines with J gene TRBJ1-4; D unclear. The CDR3 spans 17 residues. Germline loops: CDR1 SGHNT, CDR2 YYREEE (reference sequence). The ends were cut back, 4 bases at V and 6 bases at J, with 22 bases in the middle. The DNA of the CDR3 is TGTGCCAGCAGCCCATGGCCGGGGAAAGACGAGCATGAAAAACTGTTTTTT. It is translated as CASSPWPGKDEHEKLFF. Based on the CDR3 plus reference TRBV5-4 and TRBJ1-4, the full variable domain is ETGVTQSPTHLIKTRGQQVTLRCSSQSGHNTVSWYQQALGQGPQFIFQYYREEENGRGNFPPRFSGLQFPNYSSELNVNALELDDSALYLCASSPWPGKDEHEKLFFGSGTQLSVL.

The J gene is TRBJ2-1, the V gene TRBV28; unclear D gene. Germline CDR1 and CDR2: MDHEN and SYDVKM. This CDR3 has 14 residues. Trimming stripped 6 bases from V and 0 bases from J, with 9 bases between. The CDR3 nucleotides are TGTGCCAGCAGCATCTATCGCTCCTACAATGAGCAGTTCTTC. Translation: CASSIYRSYNEQFF.

The chain joins TRBV12-3 or TRBV12-4 to TRBJ2-7; unclear D gene. V lost 3 bases and J lost 8, with 14 bases in between. The CDR3 runs to 13 residues. Written as DNA, the CDR3 is TGTGCCAGCAGTTTCACCGGGCCCCAAAAGCAGTACTTC. Its protein product is CASSFTGPQKQYF.

The chain couples TRBV3-1 (or the pseudogene TRBV3-2) to TRBJ2-7; 8 nucleotides align to TRBD2. In germline, CDR1 is LGHDT, CDR2 YNNKEL (reference sequence). V lost 0 bases and J lost 5; bases outside the gene matches: 6. CDR3 length equals 15 residues. The chain's CDR3 is CASSQDPGGPDEQYF. In DNA, the CDR3 is TGTGCCAGCAGCCAAGATCCGGGGGGGCCAGACGAGCAGTACTTC.

The chain combines TRBV5-1 with TRBJ2-5; D is uncertain. Germline CDR1 and CDR2: SGHRS and YFSETQ. The V end lost 0 bases, the J end lost 0 bases, and 6 bases lay between the germline ends. The CDR3 sequence is 14 residues long. The CDR3 loop is CASSLVADQETQYF. DNA of the CDR3: TGCGCCAGCAGCTTGGTGGCAGACCAAGAGACCCAGTACTTC.

As to this clone: This sample includes further DNA sequences coding for the same CDR3. The CDR3 DNA reads as TGTGCCAGTAGTCCCCTGGCGGGGGGCTCCTACAATGAGCAGTTCTTC. Its translation: CASSPLAGGSYNEQFF. V gene TRBV19 combines with J gene TRBJ2-1, with 8 nucleotides matching TRBD2. The CDR3 consists of 16 residues. The V and J ends lost 5 bases and 0 bases, in that order; junction bases with no gene match: 6. The germline V gene encodes CDR1 LNHDA and CDR2 SQIVND (reference sequence).

J is TRBJ1-3 and V is TRBV5-5; 7 positions agree with TRBD1. The CDR3 spans 15 residues. J gave up 4 bases and V 4 bases, and 8 bases lay outside the gene matches. CDR1 is SGHKS, CDR2 YYEKEE, per germline (reference sequence). The DNA of the CDR3 is TGTGCCAGCAGCCGGGACAGCTCCCCCGGAAACACCATATATTTT. This gives the protein CASSRDSSPGNTIYF.

The chain recombines TRBV27 with TRBJ1-1; TRBD1 matches at 7 bases. Germline V gives CDR1 MNHEY, CDR2 SMNVEV (reference sequence). Losses at the gene ends were 4 bases for V and 8 bases for J; bases not matched to a gene: 7. The CDR3 loop spans 13 amino acids. DNA for the CDR3: TGTGCCAGCAGTTCCTGGACAGGCCTAGAAGCTTTCTTT. This encodes CASSSWTGLEAFF.

This rearrangement joins TRBV6-5 to TRBJ1-1; TRBD1 aligns across 8 bases. CDR1 and CDR2 from the germline V gene are MNHEY and SVGAGI. The CDR3 is 13 residues long. Unmatched junction bases numbered 3, after V lost 5 bases and J lost 4 bases. The CDR3 loop is CASSRTGGTEAFF. In DNA form, the CDR3 reads TGTGCCAGCAGTCGTACAGGGGGCACTGAAGCTTTCTTT.

The gene calls are TRBV30 and TRBJ2-5, with D perhaps TRBD1 (5 bases). Germline V gene lookup returns CDR1 GTSNPN and CDR2 SVGIG (reference sequence). The germline V and J ends were trimmed by 1 base and 2 bases, with 8 bases remaining between them. The CDR3 length is 13 residues. The CDR3 sequence: CAWSAGIQETQYF. Here the CDR3 DNA reads TGTGCCTGGAGTGCAGGGATACAAGAGACCCAGTACTTC.

CDR3 sequence: CASSRRTPSGGTDTQYF. CDR3 nucleotides: TGTGCCAGCAGCCGGCGGACCCCTAGCGGGGGCACAGATACGCAGTATTTT. This chain uses TRBV7-9 with TRBJ2-3; 9 nucleotides line up with TRBD2. The germline gives CDR1 SEHNR, CDR2 FQNEAQ (reference sequence). V lost 5 bases and J lost 1; bases outside the gene matches: 10. This CDR3 comprises 17 residues.

The V call is TRBV7-9, the J call TRBJ2-6; D gene unclear. Germline CDR1 is SEHNR and CDR2 is FQNEAQ (reference sequence). V lost 5 bases to trimming and J lost 1 base, with 3 bases between them. CDR3 length: 13 residues. The CDR3 DNA sequence: TGTGCCAGCAGCCGGTCTGGGGCCAACGTCCTGACTTTC. Its translation is CASSRSGANVLTF.

The chain joins TRBV7-9 to TRBJ1-3; D ambiguous. The V end was cut by 5 bases, the J end by 2 bases, with 10 bases between. The CDR3 spans 14 residues. Per the germline V gene, CDR1 is SEHNR and CDR2 is FQNEAQ (reference sequence). The CDR3 nucleotides are TGTGCCAGCAGCCTCAATAGCGCTGGAAACACCATATATTTT. It codes for CASSLNSAGNTIYF. The full variable domain, in which reference TRBV7-9 and TRBJ1-3 provide the parts outside the CDR3, is DTGVSQNPRHKITKRGQNVTFRCDPISEHNRLYWYRQTLGQGPEFLTYFQNEAQLEKSRLLSDRFSAERPKGSFSTLEIQRTEQGDSAMYLCASSLNSAGNTIYFGEGSWLTVV.

The genes are TRBV18 and TRBJ1-1; D is ambiguous. Germline loops: CDR1 KGHSH, CDR2 LQKENI. The CDR3 is 15 amino acids. Deletions cut 6 bases from V and 1 base from J, with 15 bases between. The CDR3 DNA follows: TGTGCCAGCTCGCGAGGAGGAAGTCAGAACACTGAAGCTTTCTTT. Encoded protein: CASSRGGSQNTEAFF.

CDR3 region: CASSLRGPLAKNIQYF. CDR3 nucleotide sequence: TGTGCCAGCAGCCTGAGGGGACCCCTAGCCAAAAACATTCAGTACTTC. The gene calls are TRBV5-6 and TRBJ2-4; D could derive from TRBD1 or TRBD2 (5 bases each). Trimming removed 4 bases at V and 0 bases at J, with 14 bases between. The germline gives CDR1 SGHDT, CDR2 YYEEEE. There are 16 residues in the CDR3.

This clone was seen a single time. This chain connects TRBV5-1 to TRBJ1-4; 7 bases line up with TRBD1. The V segment lost 4 bases and the J segment 8 bases; nucleotides outside the gene matches: 5. In germline, CDR1 is SGHRS, CDR2 YFSETQ. This CDR3 has 13 amino acids. CDR3 coding DNA: TGCGCCAGCAGCACCGGACAGGAAGAAAAACTGTTTTTT. It yields the protein CASSTGQEEKLFF.

The chain is built from TRBV18 and TRBJ1-4, with 10 bases identical to TRBD1. The CDR3 is 15 residues long. Germline CDR1 reads KGHSH; CDR2 reads LQKENI. The V and J ends lost 3 bases and 6 bases, in that order; junction bases with no gene match: 4. The CDR3: CASSPTTGGYEKLFF. The DNA for the CDR3 is TGTGCCAGCTCACCGACGACAGGGGGCTATGAAAAACTGTTTTTT.

This chain uses TRBV5-1 with TRBJ1-1, with no clear D. CDR1 SGHRS and CDR2 YFSETQ come from the germline V gene. The V and J ends lost 3 bases and 0 bases respectively, with 9 bases between them. The CDR3 consists of 14 residues. The CDR3 nucleotides read TGCGCCAGCAGCTCATACCTCATGAACACTGAAGCTTTCTTT. Translated: CASSSYLMNTEAFF.

This clone has just one count. This chain joins TRBV20-1 and TRBJ1-5, with D maybe TRBD1 (5 bases). The ends were cut back, 3 bases at V and 2 bases at J, with 11 bases in the middle. Germline CDR1 reads DFQATT; CDR2 reads SNEGSKA (reference sequence). The CDR3 is made up of 14 amino acids. As DNA, the CDR3 is TGCAGTGCTAGTTGGGGGGAGCGCAATCAGCCCCAGCATTTT. This gives the protein CSASWGERNQPQHF.

The chain recombines TRBV5-1 with TRBJ2-5, with a tentative D call TRBD1 (6 bases). Trimming shortened V by 3 bases and J by 2 bases, and 14 bases separated the two germline ends. CDR3 size: 15 residues. The germline V gene has CDR1 SGHRS and CDR2 YFSETQ. The CDR3 region has the DNA TGCGCCAGCAGCTATCAAGACAGGCCGCAAGAGACCCAGTACTTC. Its translation: CASSYQDRPQETQYF.